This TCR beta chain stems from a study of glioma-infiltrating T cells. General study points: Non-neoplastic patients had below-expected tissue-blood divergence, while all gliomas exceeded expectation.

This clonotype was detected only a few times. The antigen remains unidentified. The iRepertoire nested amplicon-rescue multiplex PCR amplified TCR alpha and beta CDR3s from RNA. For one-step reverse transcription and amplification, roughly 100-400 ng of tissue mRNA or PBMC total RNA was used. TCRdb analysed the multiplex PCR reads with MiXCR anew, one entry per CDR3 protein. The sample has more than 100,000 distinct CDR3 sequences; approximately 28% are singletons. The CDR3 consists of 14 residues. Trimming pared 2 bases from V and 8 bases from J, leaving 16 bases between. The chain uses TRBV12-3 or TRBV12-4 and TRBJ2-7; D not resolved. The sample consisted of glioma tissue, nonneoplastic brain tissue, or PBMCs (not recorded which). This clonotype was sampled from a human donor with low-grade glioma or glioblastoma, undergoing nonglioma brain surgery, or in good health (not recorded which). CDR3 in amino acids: CASSLSDVARKQYF. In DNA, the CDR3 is TGTGCCAGCAGTTTAAGCGATGTGGCCCGTAAGCAGTACTTC.